Listed below are T cell receptor beta chains from one sample, sequenced in a study of shared T cell receptors in the human thymus. Produced via immunoSEQ multiplex PCR; TCRdb's table is partial and in-frame only. The table includes about 660,000 clones, roughly 88% detected once. The same sample was also studied in work on human thymus T cells.

The sample consisted of thymocytes. The receptors come from a boy under three years old with a congenital heart defect. Both conserved end residues are part of each CDR3. D genes are given only for firm matches. The size of a clone is reported for some rows only, either as once, few or many, or as a class for expanded clones.

CDR3 protein: CASSRTARQQGSSYEQYF
CDR3 DNA: TGTGCCAGTAGTAGAACAGCTCGCCAGCAGGGCTCTTCCTACGAGCAGTACTTC
V gene: TRBV19
D gene: -
clone size: -
J gene: TRBJ2-7

CDR3 protein: CASGLYQPGGVYGYTF
CDR3 DNA: TGTGCTAGTGGTTTGTATCAACCAGGAGGCGTTTATGGCTACACCTTC
V gene: TRBV12-5
D gene: -
clone size: -
J gene: TRBJ1-2

CDR3 protein: CATETGEGGELFF
CDR3 DNA: TGTGCCACCGAGACAGGGGAGGGCGGGGAGCTGTTTTTT
V gene: TRBV15
D gene: -
clone size: -
J gene: TRBJ2-2

CDR3 protein: CASSWGLAGASEQYF
CDR3 DNA: TGTGCCAGCAGTTGGGGACTAGCGGGAGCAAGCGAGCAGTACTTC
V gene: TRBV27
D gene: TRBD2
clone size: -
J gene: TRBJ2-7

CDR3 protein: CASSPIPSGANVLTF
CDR3 DNA: TGTGCCAGCAGCCCCATCCCCTCTGGGGCCAACGTCCTGACTTTC
V gene: TRBV27
D gene: -
clone size: -
J gene: TRBJ2-6

CDR3 protein: CASSLDWTSGRPADTQYF
CDR3 DNA: TGTGCCAGCAGCTTGGACTGGACTAGCGGGAGGCCTGCAGATACGCAGTATTTT
V gene: TRBV7-2
D gene: TRBD2
clone size: -
J gene: TRBJ2-3

CDR3 protein: CASSLQGRYEQYF
CDR3 DNA: TGTGCCAGCAGCTTGCAGGGCCGTTACGAGCAGTACTTC
V gene: TRBV5-6
D gene: -
clone size: -
J gene: TRBJ2-7

CDR3 protein: CASSVYVGRGPEKLFF
CDR3 DNA: TGTGCCAGCAGTGTGTACGTTGGCAGGGGGCCCGAAAAACTGTTTTTT
V gene: TRBV25-1
D gene: TRBD1
clone size: -
J gene: TRBJ1-4

CDR3 protein: CASSEEKTGGFVSSYNEQFF
CDR3 DNA: TGTGCCAGCAGTGAAGAGAAGACAGGGGGCTTCGTTAGCTCCTACAATGAGCAGTTCTTC
V gene: TRBV6-1
D gene: TRBD1
clone size: -
J gene: TRBJ2-1

CDR3 protein: CAWSADRASTDTQYF
CDR3 DNA: TGTGCCTGGAGTGCCGACAGGGCGAGCACAGATACGCAGTATTTT
V gene: TRBV30
D gene: TRBD1
clone size: -
J gene: TRBJ2-3

CDR3 protein: CASGWKTGPDYEQYF
CDR3 DNA: TGTGCTAGTGGTTGGAAGACAGGACCCGACTACGAGCAGTACTTC
V gene: TRBV12-5
D gene: -
clone size: -
J gene: TRBJ2-7

CDR3 protein: CASSSRDSPGRTDTQYF
CDR3 DNA: TGTGCCAGCAGTTCCCGGGACTCTCCGGGACGCACAGATACGCAGTATTTT
V gene: TRBV28
D gene: -
clone size: -
J gene: TRBJ2-3

CDR3 protein: CASSHDLAGTRVGETQYF
CDR3 DNA: TGCGCCAGCAGCCACGACCTCGCCGGGACTAGGGTCGGGGAGACCCAGTACTTC
V gene: TRBV4-3
D gene: TRBD2
clone size: -
J gene: TRBJ2-5

CDR3 protein: CASSKRQGRTGHKSSGANVLTF
CDR3 DNA: TGTGCCAGCAGCAAACGCCAGGGGAGGACAGGTCACAAAAGCTCTGGGGCCAACGTCCTGACTTTC
V gene: TRBV9
D gene: -
clone size: -
J gene: TRBJ2-6

CDR3 protein: CASSTRGEAFF
CDR3 DNA: TGTGCCAGTAGTACCAGGGGCGAAGCTTTCTTT
V gene: TRBV19
D gene: -
clone size: -
J gene: TRBJ1-1

CDR3 protein: CASSPPGRPTEAFF
CDR3 DNA: TGTGCCAGCTCACCACCTGGCAGGCCCACTGAAGCTTTCTTT
V gene: TRBV18
D gene: -
clone size: -
J gene: TRBJ1-1

CDR3 protein: CASRKGVRYAEQYF
CDR3 DNA: TGTGCCAGCAGGAAAGGGGTGAGGTACGCAGAGCAGTACTTC
V gene: TRBV27
D gene: -
clone size: -
J gene: TRBJ2-7

CDR3 protein: CATQKGLAGETQYF
CDR3 DNA: TGTGCCACCCAGAAGGGACTAGCGGGAGAGACCCAGTACTTC
V gene: TRBV28
D gene: TRBD2
clone size: -
J gene: TRBJ2-5

CDR3 protein: CASSSLGPGLAGVNYEQYF
CDR3 DNA: TGTGCCAGCAGTTCCTTGGGGCCGGGACTAGCGGGAGTTAACTACGAGCAGTACTTC
V gene: TRBV27
D gene: TRBD2
clone size: -
J gene: TRBJ2-7

CDR3 protein: CASSDPVGNTIYF
CDR3 DNA: TGCGCCAGCAGTGATCCAGTCGGAAACACCATATATTTT
V gene: TRBV10-2
D gene: -
clone size: -
J gene: TRBJ1-3

CDR3 protein: CASSLWGQGASKNIQYF
CDR3 DNA: TGCGCCAGCAGCTTGTGGGGACAGGGGGCGTCCAAAAACATTCAGTACTTC
V gene: TRBV5-1
D gene: TRBD1
clone size: -
J gene: TRBJ2-4

CDR3 protein: CASSKHREVGNEQYF
CDR3 DNA: TGTGCCAGCAGTAAGCACCGGGAGGTTGGGAACGAGCAGTACTTC
V gene: TRBV6-5
D gene: TRBD2
clone size: few
J gene: TRBJ2-7

CDR3 protein: CASSLYRASYEQYF
CDR3 DNA: TGCGCCAGCAGCTTGTACAGGGCGTCCTACGAGCAGTACTTC
V gene: TRBV5-1
D gene: -
clone size: -
J gene: TRBJ2-7

CDR3 protein: CASSESGVAGHSYEQYF
CDR3 DNA: TGCGCCAGCAGTGAGTCCGGGGTAGCGGGGCACTCCTACGAGCAGTACTTC
V gene: TRBV10-1
D gene: TRBD2
clone size: -
J gene: TRBJ2-7

CDR3 protein: CASTAGPGYEQYF
CDR3 DNA: TGTGCCAGCACTGCAGGCCCAGGGTACGAGCAGTACTTC
V gene: TRBV6-5
D gene: -
clone size: once
J gene: TRBJ2-7

CDR3 protein: CASSPSGGGDEQYF
CDR3 DNA: TGTGCCAGTAGTCCCAGCGGGGGAGGGGACGAGCAGTACTTC
V gene: TRBV19
D gene: TRBD2
clone size: -
J gene: TRBJ2-7

CDR3 protein: CASSTPPDRVTEAFF
CDR3 DNA: TGTGCCAGCAGCACCCCGCCAGACAGGGTGACTGAAGCTTTCTTT
V gene: TRBV7-9
D gene: TRBD1
clone size: -
J gene: TRBJ1-1

CDR3 protein: CASSLVRDRTASLYGYTF
CDR3 DNA: TGTGCCAGCAGCTTAGTACGAGATAGGACAGCGAGCCTCTATGGCTACACCTTC
V gene: TRBV13
D gene: -
clone size: -
J gene: TRBJ1-2

CDR3 protein: CASGGLAGNTGELFF
CDR3 DNA: TGTGCCAGCGGGGGACTAGCGGGGAACACCGGGGAGCTGTTTTTT
V gene: TRBV6-1
D gene: TRBD2
clone size: once
J gene: TRBJ2-2

CDR3 protein: CASSRWAPDSGNTIYF
CDR3 DNA: TGTGCCAGCAGTAGGTGGGCACCCGATTCTGGAAACACCATATATTTT
V gene: TRBV25-1
D gene: -
clone size: -
J gene: TRBJ1-3

CDR3 protein: CGGVGGGYTF
CDR3 DNA: TGCGGAGGGGTTGGGGGTGGCTACACCTTC
V gene: TRBV20-1
D gene: -
clone size: -
J gene: TRBJ1-2

CDR3 protein: CASSSTPAYEQYF
CDR3 DNA: TGCGCCAGCAGCTCGACACCAGCCTACGAGCAGTACTTC
V gene: TRBV4-1
D gene: -
clone size: -
J gene: TRBJ2-7

CDR3 protein: CASSLSGQDYYGYTF
CDR3 DNA: TGTGCCAGCAGCTTATCCGGCCAGGACTACTATGGCTACACCTTC
V gene: TRBV13
D gene: -
clone size: -
J gene: TRBJ1-2

CDR3 protein: CASSPEVSGANVLTF
CDR3 DNA: TGTGCCAGCAGCCCGGAGGTTTCTGGGGCCAACGTCCTGACTTTC
V gene: TRBV7-6
D gene: -
clone size: -
J gene: TRBJ2-6

CDR3 protein: CASSSPGQGGTGELFF
CDR3 DNA: TGTGCCAGCAGTTCCCCGGGACAAGGGGGCACCGGGGAGCTGTTTTTT
V gene: TRBV27
D gene: -
clone size: -
J gene: TRBJ2-2

CDR3 protein: CASSFSGLADNYEQYF
CDR3 DNA: TGTGCCAGCAGTTTCTCAGGGCTAGCGGATAACTACGAGCAGTACTTC
V gene: TRBV27
D gene: TRBD2
clone size: -
J gene: TRBJ2-7

CDR3 protein: CASSCGTGSVNTEAFF
CDR3 DNA: TGTGCCAGCAGTTGTGGGACAGGGTCCGTGAACACTGAAGCTTTCTTT
V gene: TRBV28
D gene: TRBD1
clone size: -
J gene: TRBJ1-1

CDR3 protein: CASSRGTSETYEQYF
CDR3 DNA: TGTGCCAGCAGCCGGGGGACTAGCGAGACCTACGAGCAGTACTTC
V gene: TRBV7-2
D gene: TRBD2
clone size: once
J gene: TRBJ2-7

CDR3 protein: CASSPRQGPQETQYF
CDR3 DNA: TGTGCCAGCAGCCCCCGACAGGGGCCCCAAGAGACCCAGTACTTC
V gene: TRBV7-2
D gene: TRBD1
clone size: -
J gene: TRBJ2-5

CDR3 protein: CASSLQGHQETQYF
CDR3 DNA: TGTGCCAGCAGCTTGCAGGGTCACCAAGAGACCCAGTACTTC
V gene: TRBV5-4
D gene: -
clone size: -
J gene: TRBJ2-5

CDR3 protein: CASSPGTGMGYGYTF
CDR3 DNA: TGTGCCAGCAGTCCGGGGACAGGGATGGGCTATGGCTACACCTTC
V gene: TRBV27
D gene: TRBD1
clone size: -
J gene: TRBJ1-2

CDR3 protein: CASSQDEGSGDGYTF
CDR3 DNA: TGTGCCAGCAGCCAAGATGAAGGGTCAGGGGATGGCTACACCTTC
V gene: TRBV14
D gene: -
clone size: -
J gene: TRBJ1-2

CDR3 protein: CASSDSGAGAGGPYEQYF
CDR3 DNA: TGTGCCAGCAGTGACTCAGGCGCGGGAGCGGGAGGCCCCTACGAGCAGTACTTC
V gene: TRBV6-4
D gene: TRBD2
clone size: -
J gene: TRBJ2-7

CDR3 protein: CASRVGASNQPQHF
CDR3 DNA: TGTGCCAGCAGAGTGGGGGCTAGCAATCAGCCCCAGCATTTT
V gene: TRBV27
D gene: -
clone size: -
J gene: TRBJ1-5

CDR3 protein: CASSWTIYNSPLHF
CDR3 DNA: TGTGCCAGCAGCTGGACAATATATAATTCACCCCTCCACTTT
V gene: TRBV6-5
D gene: -
clone size: once
J gene: TRBJ1-6

CDR3 protein: CASSPYPGTGAYEQYF
CDR3 DNA: TGTGCCAGCAGCCCGTACCCCGGGACAGGGGCCTACGAGCAGTACTTC
V gene: TRBV9
D gene: TRBD1
clone size: -
J gene: TRBJ2-7

CDR3 protein: CATSSGRGETFYGYTF
CDR3 DNA: TGTGCCACCAGCTCTGGGAGGGGGGAAACATTCTATGGCTACACCTTC
V gene: TRBV15
D gene: -
clone size: -
J gene: TRBJ1-2

CDR3 protein: CASRQTGIRSGRSYEQYF
CDR3 DNA: TGTGCCAGCAGGCAGACAGGGATACGCAGCGGGCGCTCCTACGAGCAGTACTTC
V gene: TRBV27
D gene: -
clone size: -
J gene: TRBJ2-7

CDR3 protein: CASSELAGPSYEQYF
CDR3 DNA: TGTGCCAGCAGTGAACTGGCAGGGCCATCCTACGAGCAGTACTTC
V gene: TRBV2
D gene: -
clone size: -
J gene: TRBJ2-7

CDR3 protein: CAWVRTGQQETQYF
CDR3 DNA: TGTGCCTGGGTCAGGACAGGGCAACAAGAGACCCAGTACTTC
V gene: TRBV30
D gene: TRBD1
clone size: -
J gene: TRBJ2-5

CDR3 protein: CASSPTGTAQPQHF
CDR3 DNA: TGTGCCAGCAGTCCGACAGGGACGGCTCAGCCCCAGCATTTT
V gene: TRBV7-9
D gene: TRBD1
clone size: -
J gene: TRBJ1-5